This T cell receptor beta chain came from a study of blood T cell repertoires in COVID-19 (TCRdb year 2020). Notes on the research overall: Samples from collaborators originated in the United States, Italy and Spain and spanned both the acute and convalescent phases of COVID-19. The material from the prospective study consisted of cDNA or gDNA derived from T cells, B-cell-depleted T cells, or PBMCs. Subjects who had been exposed to COVID-19, were actively infected with it, or had recovered from it provided the deeply sampled blood TCRbeta repertoires that made up the dataset. The repertoires were released in a freely available public database meant as a resource for research on the immune response to SARS-CoV-2. Samples came from the ongoing ImmuneRACE study (first 160 participants) plus 1,254 subjects from 6 global collaborators. Nearly every sample came with metadata listing a de-identified subject ID, COVID-19 status, age in years and sex. Where available, HLA class I and class II types were obtained from metadata supplied by the sample provider rather than from assay-based typing. The paper as a whole reports these results and caveats: The quantity of clinical and demographic metadata differed by source and by participant and was supplied without curation.

This clone was picked up one time. Its binding antigen is unknown. Base-call qualities are not available, and no considerably larger clone is one nucleotide away. Per the germline V gene, SGHDT is the CDR1 and YYEEEE is the CDR2. Measured from the cysteine to the phenylalanine, the CDR3 is 14 residues long. The DNA shown is the 42-base CDR3, in frame from base 1. The V end loses 4 bases and the J end loses 1 base, and a stretch of 11 bases separates them. Each collaborating institution followed its own protocols to collect whole blood in K2EDTA tubes. For TCRbeta analysis, collaborators shipped samples in one of three forms: frozen whole blood, isolated PBMCs, or DNA extracted from either of those sample types. TCRbeta CDR3 regions were amplified from genomic DNA using the immunoSEQ Assay, a bias-controlled multiplex PCR. The source study handled its data this way. Within the assay, amplification of reference gene primers was used to estimate how many nucleated cells each sample contained. Sequence reads were collapsed and filtered to measure the absolute abundance of every unique TCRbeta CDR3 rearrangement. For each sample, productive Simpson clonality was calculated as the square root of Simpson's diversity index across productive rearrangements. The immuneACCESS repertoire file appears here via TCRdb, limited to in-frame rearrangements. These files lack a portion of the clones; in checked studies, under half of the deficit traces to unresolved V genes, and the cause of the others is not known. V and J calls plus clone size are reproduced from that table; the DNA served to infer D and trimming. Present in this sample are 200,000 to 300,000 clones, around 87% of which were seen just once. The ten largest clones take up approximately 2.3% of the sample.

This chain joins TRBV5-6 to TRBJ2-5; 6 matching bases give a weak D call of TRBD1. The sequence derives from a woman aged 45-65 years with acute or convalescent COVID-19. The specimen was peripheral blood. The CDR3 protein is CASSLNRVQETQYF. The DNA sequence is as follows: TGTGCCAGCAGCCTAAACAGGGTCCAAGAGACCCAGTACTTC.